The clone carrying this T cell receptor (beta chain) was seen more than once but under ten times. What it recognizes is unknown. The CDR3 contains 15 residues. Germline CDR1 is DFQATT and CDR2 is SNEGSKA (reference sequence). After removal of 0 bases from V and 4 bases from J, the junction contained 6 bases not matched to a gene. The data were taken from a study of identical twins. Findings of the study overall: Clonotypes of the beta chain that were abundant in cord blood carried fewer insertions (memory repertoires showed none).

TCRdb reanalysed the 5' RACE reads using MiXCR and keeps one entry per CDR3 protein. The data contain 420,000 or so distinct CDR3 sequences, about a fifth of them singletons. Sequencing input: naive T cells sorted from blood. The receptor comes from a man over 45 in good health. The gene calls are TRBV20-1 and TRBJ2-5, with 9 nucleotides matching TRBD2. The CDR3, as DNA: TGCAGTGCTAGAGAAGGCGGGAGGGCCCCAGAGACCCAGTACTTC. Residues: CSAREGGRAPETQYF.